This is a list of T cell receptor beta chains from one sample in a study of CD8 T cells in ankylosing spondylitis. MiXCR, applied by TCRdb to the 5' RACE reads, yields one record per CDR3 protein. Of approximately 290,000 distinct CDR3 sequences in the sample, roughly 20% were seen once. The specimen was blood, either unsorted or a sorted T cell fraction (not recorded which). These receptors came from a female donor with ankylosing spondylitis or in good health (not recorded which). CDR3s include the opening cysteine and the closing phenylalanine or tryptophan. The D gene is left open where the match is weak. The size field is filled for only some rows; it gives once, few, many or a size class.

V	size	D	J	CDR3	DNA
TRBV10-3	few	-	TRBJ1-6	CAISPQGTNSPLHF	TGTGCCATCAGCCCACAGGGAACCAATTCACCCCTCCACTTT
TRBV12-3/TRBV12-4	many	TRBD2	TRBJ2-7	CASSLAVEQYF	TGTGCCAGCAGTCTAGCGGTTGAGCAGTACTTC
TRBV11-2	-	-	TRBJ2-7	CASSFRRNSYEQYF	TGTGCCAGCAGCTTCCGCAGGAACTCCTACGAGCAGTACTTC
TRBV12-3/TRBV12-4	many	TRBD2	TRBJ2-3	CASSEIRLAGGTDTQYF	TGTGCCAGCAGCGAAATCCGACTAGCGGGAGGGACAGATACGCAGTATTTT
TRBV4-3	-	-	TRBJ2-1	CASSPATVGEQFF	TGCGCCAGCAGCCCTGCGACGGTCGGTGAGCAGTTCTTC
TRBV6-6	few	-	TRBJ2-5	CATQGRGPETQYF	TGTGCCACCCAAGGGCGGGGACCAGAGACCCAGTACTTC
TRBV20-1	-	-	TRBJ2-5	CSASRLKETQYF	TGCAGTGCTAGTCGGCTAAAAGAGACCCAGTACTTC
TRBV10-3	few	-	TRBJ2-7	CAISVLRPAYEQYF	TGTGCCATCAGTGTTCTGCGCCCAGCCTACGAGCAGTACTTC
TRBV20-1	many	TRBD2	TRBJ2-1	CSARDPGLAGNEQFF	TGCAGTGCTAGAGATCCCGGACTAGCGGGTAATGAGCAGTTCTTC
TRBV5-1	many	-	TRBJ2-3	CASSLERATDTQYF	TGTGCCAGCAGCTTAGAAAGGGCCACAGATACGCAGTATTTT
TRBV20-1	-	-	TRBJ2-7	CSARTGVGSYEQYF	TGCAGTGCTAGAACGGGGGTGGGCTCCTACGAGCAGTACTTC
TRBV20-1	-	-	TRBJ2-3	CSRGKSTATQYF	TGCAGCCGGGGCAAGAGCACAGCCACGCAGTATTTT
TRBV7-2	once	-	TRBJ2-3	CASSQGGTQYF	TGTGCCAGCAGCCAAGGGGGTACGCAGTATTTT
TRBV12-3/TRBV12-4	few	-	TRBJ1-1	CASSLIGASTEAFF	TGTGCCAGCAGTTTAATAGGGGCGAGCACTGAAGCTTTCTTT
TRBV10-3	many	TRBD2	TRBJ2-1	CAISGLAEYNEQFF	TGTGCCATCAGTGGCCTAGCGGAGTACAATGAGCAGTTCTTC
TRBV5-6	-	-	TRBJ2-7	CASSLARISYEQYF	TGTGCCAGCAGCTTGGCCCGGATTTCCTACGAGCAGTACTTC